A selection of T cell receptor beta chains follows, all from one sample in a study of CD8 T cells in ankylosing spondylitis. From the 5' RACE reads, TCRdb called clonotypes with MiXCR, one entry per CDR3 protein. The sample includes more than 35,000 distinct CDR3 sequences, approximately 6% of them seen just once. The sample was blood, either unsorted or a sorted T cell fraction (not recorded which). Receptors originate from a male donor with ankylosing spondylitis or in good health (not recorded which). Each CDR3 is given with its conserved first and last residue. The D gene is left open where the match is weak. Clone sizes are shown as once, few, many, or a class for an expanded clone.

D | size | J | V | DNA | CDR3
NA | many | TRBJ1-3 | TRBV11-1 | TGTGCCAGCAGCGTATCCCCGGGACAACGCCTCTCTGGAAACACCATATATTTT | CASSVSPGQRLSGNTIYF
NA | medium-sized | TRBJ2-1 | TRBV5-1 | TGCGCCAGCAGCGGGAATGAGCAGTTCTTC | CASSGNEQFF
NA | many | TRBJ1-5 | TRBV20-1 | TGCAGTGCTAGAAAGTTGACACCGGGCGGTTTGGGGCCCCAGCATTTT | CSARKLTPGGLGPQHF
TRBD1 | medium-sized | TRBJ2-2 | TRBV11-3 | TGTGCCAGCAGCCCGGACAGGGCGAACACCGGGGAGCTGTTTTTT | CASSPDRANTGELFF
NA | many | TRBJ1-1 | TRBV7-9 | TGTGCCAGCAGCTTAGTGATATCGAAGAACACTGAAGCTTTCTTT | CASSLVISKNTEAFF
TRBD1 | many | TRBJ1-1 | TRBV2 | TGTGCCAGCAGTCGGACAGGGACCCTAAACACTGAAGCTTTCTTT | CASSRTGTLNTEAFF
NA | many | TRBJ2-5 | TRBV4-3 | TGCGCCAGCAGCCAAGATCGGCGGGCGGAAGAGACCCAGTACTTC | CASSQDRRAEETQYF
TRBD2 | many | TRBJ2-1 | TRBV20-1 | TGCAGTGCTAGCCCTAGCGGGAGCCCTAGCAATGAGCAGTTCTTC | CSASPSGSPSNEQFF
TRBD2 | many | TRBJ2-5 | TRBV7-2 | TGTGCCAGCAGCCCGCGACTAGCGGGGGGCCGGGAGACCCAGTACTTC | CASSPRLAGGRETQYF
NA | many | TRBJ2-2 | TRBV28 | TGTGCCAGCAGTGAGAGGTGGGAGCTGTTTTTT | CASSERWELFF
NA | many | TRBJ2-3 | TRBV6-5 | TGTGCCAGCACCCCGGGTGGCGATACGCAGTATTTT | CASTPGGDTQYF
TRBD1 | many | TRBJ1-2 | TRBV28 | TGTGCCAGCAGCCCCCTCCAGGGGGGAGCCGATGGCTACACCTTC | CASSPLQGGADGYTF
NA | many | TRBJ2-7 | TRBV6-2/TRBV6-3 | TGTGCCAGCAGTCGGGGCTACGAGCAGTACTTC | CASSRGYEQYF
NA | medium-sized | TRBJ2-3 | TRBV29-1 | TGCAGCGTTGTTCGGTTAGGAGATACGCAGTATTTT | CSVVRLGDTQYF
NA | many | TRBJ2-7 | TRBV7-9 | TGTGCCAGCAGCCCTCGGGACGGACCCTCCTACGAGCAGTACTTC | CASSPRDGPSYEQYF
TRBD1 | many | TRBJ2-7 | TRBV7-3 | TGTGCCAGTGGGACAGGGGGGAGCGAGCAGTACTTC | CASGTGGSEQYF
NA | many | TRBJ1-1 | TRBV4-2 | TGTGCCAGCAGCCAAGATCTTAGGCCCGGAGGAGAAAAAAGAGCTTTCTTT | CASSQDLRPGGEKRAFF
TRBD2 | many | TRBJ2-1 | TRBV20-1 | TGCAGCGCCCCTTGGAGGGGAGGGCCCGGGAATGAGCAGTTCTTC | CSAPWRGGPGNEQFF
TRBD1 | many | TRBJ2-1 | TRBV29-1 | TGCAGCGCCGTGACAGGGGTCTACAATGAGCAGTTCTTC | CSAVTGVYNEQFF
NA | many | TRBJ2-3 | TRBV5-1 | TGCGCCAGCAGCTTAGATTCGGGGACGGATACGCAGTATTTT | CASSLDSGTDTQYF
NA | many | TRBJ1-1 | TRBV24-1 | TGTGCCACCAGTGATCCCGGACGCCGGAACACTGAAGCTTTCTTT | CATSDPGRRNTEAFF
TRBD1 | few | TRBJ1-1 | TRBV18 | TGTGCCAGCTCACCCCGGACAGGAGGTGGAACTGAAGCTTTCTTT | CASSPRTGGGTEAFF
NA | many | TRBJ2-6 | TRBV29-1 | TGCAGCGTGGACGACTCTGGGGCCAACGTCCTGACTTTC | CSVDDSGANVLTF
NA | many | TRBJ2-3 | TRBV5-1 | TGCGCCAGCAGCTCCGAGGCGGATACGCAGTATTTT | CASSSEADTQYF
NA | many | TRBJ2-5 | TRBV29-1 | TGCAGCGTCCGGGACGGTGGGGAGACCCAGTACTTC | CSVRDGGETQYF
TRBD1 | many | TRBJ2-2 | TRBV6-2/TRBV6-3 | TGTGCCAGCAGATCGACAGGGGGCGCGGTCGGGGAGCTGTTTTTT | CASRSTGGAVGELFF
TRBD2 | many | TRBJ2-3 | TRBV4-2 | TGTGCCAGCAGCCCGCTCGTAGCGGGGAGCACAGATACGCAGTATTTT | CASSPLVAGSTDTQYF